This is a list of T cell receptor beta chains from one sample in a study of graft-versus-host responses after intestinal transplantation. These receptors have no identified antigens. TCRdb keeps only in-frame clones here, not all; method: immunoSEQ multiplex PCR. The sample includes over 100,000 clones, roughly 93% of them seen just once. The sample consisted of unstimulated CD8+ T cells sorted from spleen or lymph node cells, taken before transplant. The source of these receptors is a human donor who was the organ donor for an intestinal transplant. CDR3s include the opening cysteine and the closing phenylalanine or tryptophan. The D gene is left open where the match is weak. Clone size is given for some rows only: seen once, a few or many times, or a class if the clone is expanded.

j_call	v_call	d_call	clone_size	cdr3_aa	cdr3_nt
TRBJ1-2	TRBV5-1	NA	NA	CASSLERGSGYTF	TGCGCCAGCAGCTTGGAGAGGGGTTCAGGCTACACCTTC
TRBJ2-2	TRBV18	TRBD2	NA	CASSSPGLAGVTGELFF	TGTGCCAGCTCATCCCCGGGACTAGCGGGAGTTACCGGGGAGCTGTTTTTT
TRBJ2-3	TRBV7-8	NA	NA	CASSLVTTDTQYF	TGTGCCAGCAGCTTGGTAACTACAGATACGCAGTATTTT
TRBJ1-5	TRBV19	NA	once	CASSISRASNQPQHF	TGTGCCAGTAGTATCTCCAGGGCGAGCAATCAGCCCCAGCATTTT
TRBJ2-2	TRBV4-3	NA	NA	CASSQDPPGELFF	TGCGCCAGCAGCCAAGATCCCCCCGGGGAGCTGTTTTTT
TRBJ1-1	TRBV9	NA	NA	CASSASGQNTEAFF	TGTGCCAGCAGCGCCTCGGGACAGAACACTGAAGCTTTCTTT
TRBJ2-7	TRBV4-3	NA	NA	CASSQSTSSYEQYF	TGCGCCAGCAGCCAATCGACTAGTTCCTACGAGCAGTACTTC
TRBJ1-2	TRBV9	NA	NA	CASSGQYGYTF	TGTGCCAGCAGCGGACAATATGGCTACACCTTC
TRBJ1-2	TRBV28	NA	NA	CASSLSGVYGYTF	TGTGCCAGCAGTCTCAGCGGGGTCTATGGCTACACCTTC
TRBJ2-7	TRBV27	TRBD2	NA	CASSLLAGDMNEQYF	TGTGCCAGCAGTTTACTAGCGGGAGACATGAACGAGCAGTACTTC
TRBJ2-4	TRBV19	NA	NA	CASSRGPPRGIQYF	TGTGCCAGTAGCAGGGGACCCCCTAGGGGCATTCAGTACTTC
TRBJ2-7	TRBV7-6	TRBD2	NA	CASSLTGLAIYEQYF	TGTGCCAGCAGCTTAACGGGACTAGCGATTTACGAGCAGTACTTC
TRBJ2-7	TRBV27	NA	NA	CASSLVKSSRNEQYF	TGTGCCAGCAGTTTAGTAAAGAGTTCGAGGAACGAGCAGTACTTC
TRBJ2-7	TRBV9	NA	NA	CASSRGTSSSYEQYF	TGTGCCAGCAGCAGGGGGACTTCGAGCTCCTACGAGCAGTACTTC
TRBJ2-7	TRBV4-3	NA	NA	CASSQDRGYEQYF	TGCGCCAGCAGCCAAGATAGGGGCTACGAGCAGTACTTC
TRBJ2-7	TRBV27	TRBD2	NA	CASRPGPHGTSGRAYEQYF	TGTGCCAGCAGACCCGGACCGCATGGGACTAGCGGGAGGGCCTACGAGCAGTACTTC
TRBJ1-2	TRBV9	NA	NA	CASSPRSYYGYTF	TGTGCCAGCAGCCCCCGTTCCTACTATGGCTACACCTTC
TRBJ2-5	TRBV7-9	NA	NA	CASSLGVLAPQETQYF	TGTGCCAGCAGCTTAGGGGTCCTAGCACCGCAAGAGACCCAGTACTTC
TRBJ1-1	TRBV10-1	NA	NA	CASSESRVNTEAFF	TGCGCCAGCAGTGAGTCCAGGGTTAACACTGAAGCTTTCTTT
TRBJ1-2	TRBV28	TRBD1	NA	CASSSPPRGEGGYTF	TGTGCCAGCAGCTCTCCCCCCAGGGGGGAAGGTGGCTACACCTTC
TRBJ2-3	TRBV5-4	NA	NA	CASSLTGFPDTQYF	TGTGCCAGCAGCCTCACAGGGTTCCCAGATACGCAGTATTTT
TRBJ2-3	TRBV6-5	NA	once	CASREAPFSSDTQYF	TGTGCCAGCAGGGAGGCGCCTTTTAGTAGTGATACGCAGTATTTT
TRBJ2-7	TRBV11-2	TRBD2	NA	CASSPPGRVLYEQYF	TGTGCCAGCAGCCCCCCTGGGAGGGTCCTCTACGAGCAGTACTTC
TRBJ2-3	TRBV4-1	TRBD2	NA	CASSQQGLAGASDTQYF	TGCGCCAGCAGCCAACAGGGACTAGCGGGAGCGTCGGATACGCAGTATTTT
TRBJ2-1	TRBV28	TRBD2	NA	CASSTMTSRSSYNEQFF	TGTGCCAGCAGTACCATGACTAGCAGAAGCTCCTACAATGAGCAGTTCTTC
TRBJ2-3	TRBV7-9	TRBD2	NA	CASKRGSTDTQYF	TGTGCCTCAAAGCGGGGGAGCACAGATACGCAGTATTTT
TRBJ2-7	TRBV11-2	NA	NA	CASSFGTHVSYEQYF	TGTGCCAGCAGCTTCGGGACCCACGTCTCCTACGAGCAGTACTTC
TRBJ2-5	TRBV27	TRBD1	NA	CASSLYGTDEETQYF	TGTGCCAGCAGTTTATATGGGACAGACGAAGAGACCCAGTACTTC
TRBJ2-2	TRBV4-1	NA	NA	CASSQDSGELFF	TGCGCCAGCAGCCAAGATTCCGGGGAGCTGTTTTTT
TRBJ2-7	TRBV30	NA	NA	CAWRQDGYEQYF	TGTGCCTGGAGACAGGACGGGTACGAGCAGTACTTC
TRBJ1-2	TRBV30	NA	NA	CAWSVGGLNGYTF	TGTGCCTGGAGTGTCGGGGGGCTCAATGGCTACACCTTC
TRBJ2-1	TRBV4-2	TRBD2	NA	CASSHHSGRPGRGEQFF	TGTGCCAGCAGCCACCATAGCGGGAGGCCCGGGCGGGGTGAGCAGTTCTTC
TRBJ2-7	TRBV21-1	NA	NA	CASSKCRYEQYF	TGTGCCAGCAGCAAATGTCGTTACGAGCAGTACTTC
TRBJ2-7	TRBV27	TRBD2	NA	CASSPRGERGTYEQYF	TGTGCCAGCAGTCCGAGGGGCGAGCGGGGGACCTACGAGCAGTACTTC
TRBJ2-3	TRBV4-2	NA	NA	CASSPPARQGTDTQYF	TGTGCCAGCAGCCCCCCAGCGCGACAAGGTACAGATACGCAGTATTTT
TRBJ2-7	TRBV27	TRBD1	NA	CASRARDGTGTYEQYF	TGTGCCAGCAGGGCAAGAGATGGGACAGGAACCTACGAGCAGTACTTC
TRBJ2-3	TRBV6-1	NA	once	CASRDEGDTQYF	TGTGCCAGCAGGGACGAAGGAGATACGCAGTATTTT
TRBJ1-5	TRBV7-9	NA	NA	CASTTGHQPQHF	TGTGCCAGCACCACTGGGCATCAGCCCCAGCATTTT
TRBJ2-6	TRBV29-1	TRBD1	NA	CSVAQPRDRGLGANVLTF	TGCAGCGTTGCGCAACCCCGGGACAGGGGCCTTGGGGCCAACGTCCTGACTTTC
TRBJ1-1	TRBV19	NA	NA	CASSTGQYLNTEAFF	TGTGCCAGTAGTACCGGACAGTACTTGAACACTGAAGCTTTCTTT